This TCR beta chain comes out of a study of Ad26.COV2.S vaccination and SARS-CoV-2 variants. Across the whole study: Once or twice, 56 days apart, Ad26.COV2.S was delivered intramuscularly. Study-wide findings and caveats: Measures of TCR breadth and depth may have fallen short of total T cell responses. Breadth, reportedly substantial, characterized the spike-specific CD8+ and CD4+ T cell responses after vaccination.

Indicated treatment: some 20 received Ad26.COV2.S at low or high dose, single or two shots; 5 received placebo; per-sample allocation not given. Sampling occurred on day 63 after the first vaccine or placebo injection. Worth noting for this clone: Its specificity is unknown.

After removal of 5 bases from V and 4 bases from J, the junction contained 5 bases not matched to a gene. From germline, CDR1 is SGHAT and CDR2 FQNNGV. This CDR3 spans 14 amino acids. TCRdb's table, derived via immunoSEQ multiplex PCR, lists solely in-frame clones and lacks some. The sample consists of just under 250,000 clones, roughly 90% of them appearing once. The chain combines TRBV11-2 with TRBJ2-7; TRBD2 matches 10 bases. This receptor was identified in a person between 18 and 65 years old who received the Ad26.COV2.S COVID-19 vaccine or a placebo. Sample: peripheral blood, taken in a trial of Ad26.COV2.S vaccine versus placebo. The CDR3 loop is CASSASGRAYEQYF. DNA for the CDR3: TGTGCCAGCAGCGCCAGCGGGAGGGCGTACGAGCAGTACTTC. The entire variable domain, with the rest obtained from reference TRBV11-2 and TRBJ2-7, is as follows: EAGVAQSPRYKIIEKRQSVAFWCNPISGHATLYWYQQILGQGPKLLIQFQNNGVVDDSQLPKDRFSAERLKGVDSTLKIQPAKLEDSAVYLCASSASGRAYEQYFGPGTRLTVT.